The clone carrying this T cell receptor (beta chain) was counted at least ten times. The record originates from a study of T cells in Graves' hyperthyroidism and ophthalmopathy. TCR beta CDR3 sequences were amplified from RNA transcripts. The TCR CDR3 first-round RT-PCR relied on the HTBI primer set. Each CDR3 protein is one row after TCRdb ran MiXCR on the multiplex PCR reads. Of around 600,000 distinct CDR3 sequences listed, roughly a sixth are singletons. The CDR3 is 18 residues long. Germline lookup yields CDR1 SNHLY and CDR2 FYNNEI. Trimming removed 6 bases from V and 1 base from J; junction bases left unmatched: 10.

The J gene is TRBJ2-5, the V gene TRBV2; TRBD2 matches at 14 bases. Specimen: blood. The origin of this receptor is a woman aged 40 to 49 with Graves' ophthalmopathy. For the CDR3, the DNA is TGTGCCAGCAGCACTCCGGGACTAGCGGGGGCCACCCAAGAGACCCAGTACTTC. Translating gives CASSTPGLAGATQETQYF.